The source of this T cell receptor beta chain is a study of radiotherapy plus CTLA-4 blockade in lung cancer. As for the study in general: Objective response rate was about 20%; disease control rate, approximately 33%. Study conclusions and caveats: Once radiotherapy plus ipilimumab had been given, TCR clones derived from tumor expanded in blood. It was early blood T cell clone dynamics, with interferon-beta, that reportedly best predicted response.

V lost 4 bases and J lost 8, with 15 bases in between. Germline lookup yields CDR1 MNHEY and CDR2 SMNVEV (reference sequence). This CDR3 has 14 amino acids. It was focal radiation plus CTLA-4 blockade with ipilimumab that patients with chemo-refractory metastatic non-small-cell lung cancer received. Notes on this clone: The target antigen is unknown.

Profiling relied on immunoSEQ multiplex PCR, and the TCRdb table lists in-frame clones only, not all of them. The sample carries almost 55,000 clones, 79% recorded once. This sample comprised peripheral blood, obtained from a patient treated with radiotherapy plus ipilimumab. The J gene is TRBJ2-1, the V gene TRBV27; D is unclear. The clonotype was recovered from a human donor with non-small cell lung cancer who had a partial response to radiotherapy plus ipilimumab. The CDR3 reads CASSSGLQNDEQFF. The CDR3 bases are TGTGCCAGCAGTTCAGGCCTCCAGAACGATGAGCAGTTCTTC.